A selection of T cell receptor beta chains follows, all from one sample in a study of Graves' ophthalmopathy and Graves' hyperthyroidism. From the multiplex PCR reads, TCRdb called clonotypes with MiXCR, one entry per CDR3 protein. The table records about 740,000 distinct CDR3 sequences, roughly two fifths of them present only once. The specimen was peripheral blood. All receptors come from an adult man with Graves' ophthalmopathy. The CDR3 runs from the conserved cysteine through the conserved F or W. The D gene is left open where the match is weak. The size of a clone is reported for some rows only, either as once, few or many, or as a class for expanded clones.

j_call v_call clone_size d_call cdr3_nt cdr3_aa
TRBJ2-7 TRBV10-3 many TRBD2 TGTGCCAGTACAAAGGGAGGGGACTCCTACGAGCAGTACTTC CASTKGGDSYEQYF
TRBJ2-2 TRBV7-6 . TRBD1 TGTGCCAGCAGCTTCCGGGACAGGGGGCCCACCGGGGAGCTGTTTTTT CASSFRDRGPTGELFF
TRBJ2-5 TRBV20-1 many TRBD1 TGCAGTGCAGGGTTTGGGACAGGGGAAGAGACCCAGTACTTC CSAGFGTGEETQYF
TRBJ1-5 TRBV7-9 many . TGTGCCAGCAGCTTCTGGTCGGGGGCGAATAGCAATCAGCCCCAGCATTTT CASSFWSGANSNQPQHF
TRBJ2-5 TRBV7-6 . TRBD2 TGTGCCAGCAGCTTAGCAGCTCGGACTAGCGGGCAAGAGACCCAGTACTTC CASSLAARTSGQETQYF
TRBJ2-7 TRBV20-1 . TRBD1 TGCAGTGCTAGCGATACAGGGGGTTACGAGCAGTACTTC CSASDTGGYEQYF
TRBJ1-2 TRBV7-9 many . TGTGCCAGCAGATTGCAGCCGGGGAATGGCTACACCTTC CASRLQPGNGYTF
TRBJ1-5 TRBV7-9 . . TGTGCCAGCAGCCAAGTTCTCACAATAGGCCAGCCCCAGCATTTT CASSQVLTIGQPQHF
TRBJ1-2 TRBV19 many TRBD1 TGTGCCAGTAGTGAGAAACCGGGACAGACCTATGGCTACACCTTC CASSEKPGQTYGYTF
TRBJ2-5 TRBV9 . TRBD1 TGTGCCAGCAGCCCCCTCGGGACAGACCAAGAGACCCAGTACTTC CASSPLGTDQETQYF
TRBJ1-1 TRBV25-1 . . TGTGCCAGCTCACCACTGAACCCCACGTCTAAAACTGAAGCTTTCTTT CASSPLNPTSKTEAFF
TRBJ1-2 TRBV2 . . TGTGCCAGCAATCCCCCGGGATATGGCTACACCTTC CASNPPGYGYTF
TRBJ2-7 TRBV6-5 few TRBD1 TGTGCCAGCAGTTTGGGGACAGGGAGGAACGAGCAGTACTTC CASSLGTGRNEQYF